This entry lists 22 T cell receptor beta chains sequenced from one sample in a study of cytomegalovirus exposure and HLA in healthy donors. PCR primers comprised 60 Vbeta and 13 Jbeta primers. Clones were read by immunoSEQ multiplex PCR, and TCRdb kept only the in-frame ones, dropping some. The sample includes 120,000 to 150,000 clones, about 77% of them seen just once. The material sequenced was PBMCs. Receptors were obtained from a female donor in good health and CMV-seronegative.

The V gene is TRBV29-1, the J gene TRBJ1-2; unclear D gene. V dropped 0 bases and J dropped 2 bases, with 10 bases sitting between them. The CDR3 runs to 14 residues. Germline V gene data show CDR1 as SQVTM and CDR2 as ANQGSEA. CDR3 DNA sequence: TGCAGCGTTGAAGAAGTGGCGAGGAACTATGGCTACACCTTC. Its protein product is CSVEEVARNYGYTF.

V is TRBV11-2 and J is TRBJ2-2; tentative D call: TRBD2 (5 bases). V was clipped by 0 bases and J by 5 bases, with 16 bases between them. The V gene's germline CDR1 is SGHAT and CDR2 FQNNGV. This CDR3 spans 17 amino acids. Here the CDR3 DNA reads TGTGCCAGCAGCTTAGACCCCCGAGGACTCGGAACCGGGGAGCTGTTTTTT. This sequence encodes CASSLDPRGLGTGELFF.

The count of this clone is one. V usage is TRBV9 and J usage is TRBJ2-7; 9 bases map to TRBD2. The CDR3 length is 16 residues. Germline CDR1 SGDLS, CDR2 YYNGEE. Trimming removed 3 bases from V and 3 bases from J; junction bases left unmatched: 10. CDR3 in DNA: TGTGCCAGCAGCGACTACAGCGGGGGGCCATACTACGAGCAGTACTTC. As protein: CASSDYSGGPYYEQYF. The whole variable domain, filled in from reference TRBV9 and TRBJ2-7, reads DSGVTQTPKHLITATGQRVTLRCSPRSGDLSVYWYQQSLDQGLQFLIQYYNGEERAKGNILERFSAQQFPDLHSELNLSSLELGDSALYFCASSDYSGGPYYEQYFGPGTRLTVT.

The CDR3 here is CASSSQASGSTDTQYF. In nucleotides, the CDR3 is TGTGCCAGCAGCTCCCAGGCGAGCGGGAGCACAGATACGCAGTATTTT. The chain is built from TRBV7-2 and TRBJ2-3, with D possibly TRBD2 on 6 matching bases. Trimming stripped 4 bases from V and 0 bases from J, with 14 bases between. Germline CDR1 is SGHTA and CDR2 is FQGNSA. The CDR3 has 16 amino acids.

The genes are TRBV2 and TRBJ2-3; tentative D call: TRBD1 (7 bases). CDR3 size: 14 residues. The germline V gene encodes CDR1 SNHLY and CDR2 FYNNEI. The V gene lost 4 bases and the J gene lost 6 bases, with 14 bases spanning the gap. In DNA, the CDR3 is TGTGCCAGCAGTGGGGTCAGGGGGGTCGATACGCAGTATTTT. Amino acids: CASSGVRGVDTQYF.

The rearrangement uses TRBV11-3 and TRBJ2-2; 9 positions agree with TRBD1. This CDR3 spans 14 amino acids. V gave up 8 bases and J gave up 2 bases; unmatched junction bases: 3. Per germline, CDR1 SGHNT and CDR2 YENEEA. CDR3 sequence: CASETGGNTGELFF. The CDR3 nucleotides are TGTGCCAGCGAGACAGGGGGTAACACCGGGGAGCTGTTTTTT.

This chain connects TRBV11-3 to TRBJ2-3; tentative D call: TRBD2 (6 bases). The CDR3 spans 15 residues. From germline, CDR1 is SGHNT and CDR2 YENEEA. Trimming took off 4 bases at V and 4 bases at J, with 15 bases between the two ends. As DNA, the CDR3 is TGTGCCAGCAGCTCCGGAGGGCCTTGGGCAGATACGCAGTATTTT. Translation gives CASSSGGPWADTQYF.

The CDR3 reads CASSPGQGAFLGYTF. The CDR3 DNA reads as TGTGCCAGCAGTCCCGGACAGGGGGCCTTTTTGGGCTACACCTTC. The V call is TRBV6-1, the J call TRBJ1-2; 11 bases match TRBD1. V was pared by 5 bases and J by 8 bases, with 10 bases of the junction left unmatched. The germline gives CDR1 MNHNS, CDR2 SASEGT. The CDR3 sequence is 15 residues long.

CDR3 in amino acids: CASSLASQETQYF. DNA of the CDR3: TGCGCCAGCAGCTTGGCTAGTCAGGAGACCCAGTACTTC. V is TRBV5-1 and J is TRBJ2-5, with D hard to call. Trimming cost V 0 bases and J 5 bases, with 8 bases left between them. Germline assignment: CDR1 SGHRS and CDR2 YFSETQ. This CDR3 spans 13 amino acids.

The chain links TRBV29-1 to TRBJ1-5; the match to TRBD1 covers 7 bases. J lost 3 bases, V lost 5 bases, and 10 bases had no gene match. The CDR3 loop spans 15 amino acids. Germline V lookup: CDR1 SQVTM, CDR2 ANQGSEA. DNA for the CDR3: TGCAGCGTTCGTTGGACAGGCAGCGACAATCAGCCCCAGCATTTT. Its translation is CSVRWTGSDNQPQHF.

The chain employs TRBV2 and TRBJ1-6; D unresolved. This CDR3 region has 16 residues. Trimming shortened V by 6 bases and J by 4 bases, and 16 bases separated the two germline ends. CDR1 and CDR2 from the germline V gene are SNHLY and FYNNEI. CDR3 amino acids: CASSPTKRVYNSPLHF. CDR3 DNA: TGTGCCAGCAGCCCCACCAAGAGGGTTTATAATTCACCCCTCCACTTT.

This chain connects TRBV7-2 to TRBJ1-2; the D gene is possibly TRBD1 (5 bases). V lost 1 base, J lost 3 bases, and 12 bases lay in between. The CDR3 covers 15 residues. Germline CDR1 SGHTA, CDR2 FQGNSA. The CDR3 DNA reads TGTGCCAGCAGCTTAGGTCTTGGCAGGGACTATGGCTACACCTTC. It specifies CASSLGLGRDYGYTF.

The chain links TRBV9 to TRBJ2-3; D possibly corresponds to TRBD1 (6 bases). Germline CDR1 SGDLS, CDR2 YYNGEE. Trimming pared 0 bases from V and 0 bases from J, leaving 11 bases between. The CDR3 has 16 residues. CDR3 sequence (DNA): TGTGCCAGCAGCGTAGGGACAGATACTAGCACAGATACGCAGTATTTT. It is translated as CASSVGTDTSTDTQYF. Complete variable domain (other parts from reference TRBV9 and TRBJ2-3): DSGVTQTPKHLITATGQRVTLRCSPRSGDLSVYWYQQSLDQGLQFLIQYYNGEERAKGNILERFSAQQFPDLHSELNLSSLELGDSALYFCASSVGTDTSTDTQYFGPGTRLTVL.

The rearrangement links TRBV6-5 to TRBJ2-7; 7 bases agree with TRBD1. Germline CDR1 MNHEY, CDR2 SVGAGI. V shed 5 bases and J 0 bases; nucleotides not matched to a gene: 4. The length of the CDR3 is 14 residues. The CDR3 sequence is CASSPTGSSYEQYF. In DNA, the CDR3 is TGTGCCAGCAGTCCGACAGGGAGCTCCTACGAGCAGTACTTC.

The chain joins TRBV2 to TRBJ1-1, with 9 bases fitting TRBD1. Germline CDR1 reads SNHLY; CDR2 reads FYNNEI. The CDR3 has 15 residues. Trimming took 9 bases from V and 5 from J; bases not matched to a gene: 13. As DNA, the CDR3 is TGTGCCAGTACCTTAATAAGGGACAGGGCTACTGAAGCTTTCTTT. Translating gives CASTLIRDRATEAFF.

The chain joins TRBV28 to TRBJ2-1; TRBD2 might be the D (6 bases). The CDR3 runs 15 residues. V gave up 3 bases and J gave up 8 bases, with 17 bases separating them. Germline V gene sequence: CDR1 MDHEN, CDR2 SYDVKM. CDR3 sequence (DNA): TGTGCCAGCAGTTTTGCGGGGAAGCTAACAGATGAGCAGTTCTTC. This translates into CASSFAGKLTDEQFF.

The chain employs TRBV5-8 and TRBJ2-7, with 10 bases fitting TRBD2. The trim removed 6 bases at V and 4 bases at J, leaving 7 bases unmatched. Per germline, CDR1 SGHTS and CDR2 YDEGEE. This CDR3 contains 14 residues. CDR3 coding DNA: TGTGCCAGCACCCCGGGACTAGCGATGTACGAGCAGTACTTC. Translated, it gives CASTPGLAMYEQYF.

The chain has TRBV15 and TRBJ2-4; D is possibly TRBD2 (6 bases). Between the trimmed V and J ends, which lost 5 bases and 0 bases, there was a span of 11 bases. This CDR3 region has 15 residues. The germline gives CDR1 LNHNV, CDR2 YYDKDF (reference sequence). The CDR3, as DNA: TGTGCCACCAGCGGAGGAGGGATAGCCAAAAACATTCAGTACTTC. The encoded protein is CATSGGGIAKNIQYF. Drawing the rest from reference TRBV15 and TRBJ2-4, the complete variable domain is DAMVIQNPRYQVTQFGKPVTLSCSQTLNHNVMYWYQQKSSQAPKLLFHYYDKDFNNEADTPDNFQSRRPNTSFCFLDIRSPGLGDTAMYLCATSGGGIAKNIQYFGAGTRLSVL.

The chain uses TRBV4-1 and TRBJ2-2; 12 bases are shared with TRBD2. V dropped 0 bases and J dropped 4; count of bases not matched to a gene: 3. Per germline, CDR1 MGHRA and CDR2 YSYEKL. This CDR3 is 17 amino acids long. As DNA, the CDR3 is TGCGCCAGCAGCCAAGAACTAGCGGGGGGCCGCACCGGGGAGCTGTTTTTT. It encodes CASSQELAGGRTGELFF.

This chain links TRBV13 with TRBJ2-7; 8 bases align to TRBD1. CDR1 is PRHDT, CDR2 FYEKMQ, per germline (reference sequence). V lost 4 bases and J lost 2; bases outside the gene matches: 4. CDR3 length: 14 residues. The CDR3 DNA follows: TGTGCCAGCAGCTCCCGGACAGGGACCTACGAGCAGTACTTC. It yields the protein CASSSRTGTYEQYF.

V gene TRBV5-1 combines with J gene TRBJ1-2; no clear D. The CDR3 totals 14 residues. Trimming took off 6 bases at V and 7 bases at J, with 19 bases between the two ends. CDR1 SGHRS and CDR2 YFSETQ come from the germline V gene. In nucleotides, the CDR3 is TGCGCCAGCACCAAACCCTCGGGAGACCGTGGCTACACCTTC. The encoded protein is CASTKPSGDRGYTF.

The genes are TRBV7-3 and TRBJ1-1; D possibly corresponds to TRBD1 (6 bases). Germline V lookup: CDR1 SGHTA, CDR2 FQGTGA. The CDR3 extends over 13 amino acids. V was clipped by 1 base and J by 5 bases, with 8 bases between them. The CDR3 protein is CASSLKGGTEAFF. As DNA, the CDR3 is TGTGCCAGCAGCTTAAAAGGGGGAACTGAAGCTTTCTTT. Looking up the rest from reference TRBV7-3 and TRBJ1-1 gives the full variable domain: GAGVSQTPSNKVTEKGKYVELRCDPISGHTALYWYRQSLGQGPEFLIYFQGTGAADDSGLPNDRFFAVRPEGSVSTLKIQRTERGDSAVYLCASSLKGGTEAFFGQGTRLTVV.